Presented here are 14 T cell receptor beta chains from one specimen sequenced in a study of CD8 T cells in Susac syndrome (dated by TCRdb to about 2019). Libraries were made using the immunoSEQ multiplex PCR assay. RNA was extracted with the RNeasy kit and roughly 0.45 to 1 ug was reverse transcribed using random hexamers. TCRdb applied fastp at Q25 and MiXCR to the public reads, then kept only in-frame beta chains. Merged by CDR3 protein, the rows form single entries marked with the most common genes and DNA. This sample gives about 190,000 distinct CDR3 sequences in total; almost 96% of them show up just once. The ten largest clonotypes hold approximately 0.1% of the sample. What was sequenced was CD4+ T cells from PBMCs. The receptors were gathered from a human donor with Susac syndrome.

The J gene is TRBJ2-3, the V gene TRBV7-2; 10 nucleotides align to TRBD2. V trimming: 5 bases; J trimming: 0 bases; junction bases outside the gene matches: 5. Germline V gene sequence: CDR1 SGHTA, CDR2 FQGNSA. The CDR3 totals 16 residues. CDR3 DNA: TGTGCCAGCAGCCATAGCGGGGGGTATAGCACAGATACGCAGTATTTT. Its protein product is CASSHSGGYSTDTQYF.

This rearrangement joins TRBV14 to TRBJ1-2, with D maybe TRBD1 (5 bases). This CDR3 comprises 16 residues. V gave up 5 bases and J gave up 5 bases, with 21 bases separating them. Germline lookup yields CDR1 SGHDN and CDR2 FVKESK. CDR3 protein: CASSSGFSTGTYGYTF. For the CDR3, the DNA is TGTGCCAGCAGCTCTGGGTTCTCTACAGGAACTTATGGCTACACCTTC.

The chain uses TRBV20-1 and TRBJ1-1, with D possibly being TRBD1 (5 bases). From germline, CDR1 is DFQATT and CDR2 SNEGSKA (reference sequence). V was shortened by 6 bases and J by 3 bases, with 14 bases between the two germline ends. The CDR3 totals 13 residues. The CDR3 spells CSALLGGYTEAFF. CDR3 bases: TGCAGTGCGCTCCTCGGGGGTTACACTGAAGCTTTCTTT.

This chain uses TRBV7-9 with TRBJ2-3, with a weak D call TRBD2 (6 bases). Germline CDR1 and CDR2: SEHNR and FQNEAQ (reference sequence). CDR3 size: 16 residues. Trimming cost V 2 bases and J 5 bases, with 17 bases left between them. The chain's CDR3 is CASSLSGTLSRDTQYF. The CDR3 DNA reads as TGTGCCAGCAGCTTATCGGGGACTCTTTCGAGAGATACGCAGTATTTT.

The chain carries TRBV20-1 and TRBJ2-1; the match to TRBD2 covers 10 bases. CDR3 size: 18 residues. Germline CDR1 DFQATT, CDR2 SNEGSKA (reference sequence). Unmatched junction bases numbered 11, after V lost 3 bases and J lost 0 bases. CDR3 coding DNA: TGCAGTGCTAGGCGGCTCAGCGGGGGGGCGAGCTCCTACAATGAGCAGTTCTTC. Protein product: CSARRLSGGASSYNEQFF.

The chain recombines TRBV20-1 with TRBJ1-1; 11 bases agree with TRBD1. Germline assignment: CDR1 DFQATT and CDR2 SNEGSKA (reference sequence). The trim removed 6 bases at V and 6 bases at J, leaving 3 bases unmatched. The CDR3 extends over 12 amino acids. In nucleotides, the CDR3 is TGCAGTGCACCGGGACAGGGGGCTGAAGCTTTCTTT. It encodes CSAPGQGAEAFF.

J is TRBJ1-6 and V is TRBV15; 9 nucleotides agree with TRBD1. The CDR3 contains 16 residues. Trimming at V came to 3 bases and at J to 10 bases, leaving 10 bases not matched to a gene. Germline lookup yields CDR1 LNHNV and CDR2 YYDKDF (reference sequence). The CDR3 nucleotides read TGTGCCACCAGCAGGTCTTCGGGACAGGGAGGGTCACCCCTCCACTTT. Translated, it gives CATSRSSGQGGSPLHF.

The genes are TRBV10-3 and TRBJ2-5; 10 bases map to TRBD2. The CDR3 loop spans 14 amino acids. V dropped 6 bases and J dropped 5; count of bases not matched to a gene: 6. Germline assignment: CDR1 ENHRY and CDR2 SYGVKD. Written as DNA, the CDR3 is TGTGCCATCAGCTTAGCGGGGGGAGAGGAGACCCAGTACTTC. This sequence encodes CAISLAGGEETQYF.

This clonotype showed up just once. The genes are TRBV20-1 and TRBJ2-7; D gene ambiguous. V lost 0 bases and J lost 5, with 8 bases in between. CDR3 length: 12 residues. CDR1 DFQATT and CDR2 SNEGSKA come from the germline V gene (reference sequence). CDR3 DNA: TGCAGTGCTAGAGACAGGAAACACGAGCAGTACTTC. The encoded protein is CSARDRKHEQYF.

J is TRBJ2-2 and V is TRBV11-3; no clear D gene. Germline assignment: CDR1 SGHNT and CDR2 YENEEA. This CDR3 is built from 14 residues. Trimming took 3 bases from V and 2 from J, leaving 7 bases between them. The chain's CDR3 is CASSFRPNTGELFF. In nucleotides, the CDR3 is TGTGCCAGCAGCTTCAGACCAAACACCGGGGAGCTGTTTTTT.

The rearrangement links TRBV30 to TRBJ1-2, with 9 positions matching TRBD1. This CDR3 has 15 residues. Germline V CDR1 and CDR2: GTSNPN, SVGIG (reference sequence). The V segment lost 3 bases and the J segment 0 bases; nucleotides outside the gene matches: 5. Written as DNA, the CDR3 is TGTGCCTGGAGAGGGACAGGGTGGACTAACTATGGCTACACCTTC. Translating gives CAWRGTGWTNYGYTF.

The rearrangement joins TRBV5-1 to TRBJ2-4; D gene uncertain. Trimming shortened V by 2 bases and J by 7 bases, and 13 bases separated the two germline ends. CDR1 is SGHRS, CDR2 YFSETQ, per germline. The CDR3 contains 14 residues. The CDR3 DNA reads TGCGCCAGCAGCTTCGGCCAGGATCCTAACATTCAGTACTTC. It encodes CASSFGQDPNIQYF. Full variable domain (remainder filled in from reference TRBV5-1 and TRBJ2-4): KAGVTQTPRYLIKTRGQQVTLSCSPISGHRSVSWYQQTPGQGLQFLFEYFSETQRNKGNFPGRFSGRQFSNSRSEMNVSTLELGDSALYLCASSFGQDPNIQYFGAGTRLSVL.

This clonotype was counted once. The chain carries TRBV10-3 and TRBJ1-2; D is ambiguous. Germline V lookup: CDR1 ENHRY, CDR2 SYGVKD. V was trimmed by 6 bases and J by 3 bases, leaving 11 bases between them. The CDR3 is 13 residues long. The CDR3 loop reads CAISPRDHYGYTF. The CDR3 nucleotides read TGTGCCATCAGCCCTAGGGATCACTATGGCTACACCTTC.

This chain uses TRBV12-3 or TRBV12-4 with TRBJ2-2, with 12 bases aligning to TRBD1. The CDR3 runs 14 residues. With 6 bases clipped from V and 6 bases from J, the junction kept 2 bases outside the gene matches. The CDR3 loop is CASRRDRGPGELFF. The DNA of the CDR3 is TGTGCCAGCAGGAGGGACAGGGGGCCCGGGGAGCTGTTTTTT.